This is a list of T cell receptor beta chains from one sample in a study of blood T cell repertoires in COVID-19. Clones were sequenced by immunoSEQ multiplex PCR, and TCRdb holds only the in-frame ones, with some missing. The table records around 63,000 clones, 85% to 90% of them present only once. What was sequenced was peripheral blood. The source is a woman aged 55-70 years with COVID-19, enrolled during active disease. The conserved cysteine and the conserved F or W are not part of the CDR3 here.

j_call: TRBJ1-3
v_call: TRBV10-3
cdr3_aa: AISPPRTGSGNTIY

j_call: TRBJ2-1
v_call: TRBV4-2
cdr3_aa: ASSQVARNEQF

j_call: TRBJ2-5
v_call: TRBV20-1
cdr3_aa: SAIRSETQY

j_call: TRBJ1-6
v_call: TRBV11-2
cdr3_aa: ASSLATGGPLH

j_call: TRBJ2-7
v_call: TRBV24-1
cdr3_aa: AHDAGVSYEQY

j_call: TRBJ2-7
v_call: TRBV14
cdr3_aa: ASSPLLAATGEQY

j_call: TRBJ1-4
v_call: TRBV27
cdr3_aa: ASSLSLGQGLAELF

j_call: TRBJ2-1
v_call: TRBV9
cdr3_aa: ASSASSGAYNEQF

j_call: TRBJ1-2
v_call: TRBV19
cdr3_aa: ASSLDLFSDRAGGYT

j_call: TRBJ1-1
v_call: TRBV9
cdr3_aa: ASSVYTGGVNTEAF

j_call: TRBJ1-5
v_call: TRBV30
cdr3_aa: AWRGQGSSQPQH

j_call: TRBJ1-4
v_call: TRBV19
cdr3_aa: ASRTGQLKLF

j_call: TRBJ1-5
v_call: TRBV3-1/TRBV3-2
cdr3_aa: ASSQVRGDQPQH

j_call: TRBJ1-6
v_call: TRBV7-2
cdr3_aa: ASSRGTPYNSPLH

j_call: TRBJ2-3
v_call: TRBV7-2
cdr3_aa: ASSWGDRGRSTDTQY